The present T cell receptor beta chain was sequenced within a study of cytomegalovirus exposure and HLA in healthy donors. Germline V gene lookup returns CDR1 SGHTA and CDR2 FQGTGA. The CDR3 consists of 15 residues. V was clipped by 5 bases and J by 7 bases, with 18 bases between them. This clone has a handful of counts. Its antigen is as yet unknown. Study-wide results and limits: Exclusion applied to some V segments, including TRBV6-2 and TRBV6-3, as they were indistinguishable. What was likely a sequencing artifact was a cluster of highly shared sequence variants.

It was with 60 Vbeta and 13 Jbeta primers that the PCR ran. Here immunoSEQ multiplex PCR was the method, and the copy in TCRdb shows in-frame clones only, minus some. This sample has around 170,000 clones, with over 60% found just once. The receptor comes from a girl aged 10-17 years in good health and CMV-seronegative. The material sequenced was PBMCs. V is TRBV7-3 and J is TRBJ2-1; D may be TRBD2 (6 bases). CDR3 sequence reads: CASSLPGGLRNEQFF. The CDR3 DNA follows: TGTGCCAGCAGCCTCCCCGGGGGTTTAAGGAATGAGCAGTTCTTC. Full variable domain (missing parts from reference TRBV7-3 and TRBJ2-1): GAGVSQTPSNKVTEKGKYVELRCDPISGHTALYWYRQSLGQGPEFLIYFQGTGAADDSGLPNDRFFAVRPEGSVSTLKIQRTERGDSAVYLCASSLPGGLRNEQFFGPGTRLTVL.